The 20 T cell receptor beta chains listed next were all sequenced from one sample in a study of cytomegalovirus exposure and HLA in healthy donors. The PCR employed 60 Vbeta primers together with 13 Jbeta primers. The repertoire was sequenced with immunoSEQ multiplex PCR; TCRdb's copy has only in-frame clones and lacks some. The data hold under 200,000 clones, with around 80% observed a single time. Sequences were obtained from PBMCs. The receptors come from a man aged 40-50 years in good health and CMV-seronegative.

This clone was observed a handful of times. The chain combines TRBV28 with TRBJ1-4; TRBD1 matches at 9 bases. The CDR3 is 15 amino acids. From germline, CDR1 is MDHEN and CDR2 SYDVKM. V lost 3 bases and J lost 7; bases outside the gene matches: 6. CDR3: CASSFSDRGSEKLFF. The CDR3 nucleotides read TGTGCCAGCAGTTTCTCGGACAGGGGATCTGAAAAACTGTTTTTT.

This clone has only one observation. The V call is TRBV28, the J call TRBJ1-2; D is possibly TRBD1 (5 bases). Trimming cost V 4 bases and J 4 bases, with 19 bases left between them. The germline V gene has CDR1 MDHEN and CDR2 SYDVKM. This CDR3 region has 16 residues. CDR3 bases: TGTGCCAGCAGTTCGTCGCCGTGGGGAAGGGGCTATGGCTACACCTTC. It translates to CASSSSPWGRGYGYTF.

CDR3 nucleotides: TGTGCCCTTCGTAACCCGGGTTTCCACGAGCAGTACTTC. Protein sequence: CALRNPGFHEQYF. The V and J genes are TRBV28 and TRBJ2-5; unclear D gene. TRBJ2-7 matches the DNA end more closely, so the J call is doubtful. The CDR3 sequence is 13 residues long. Looked up from germline, CDR1 is MDHEN and CDR2 is SYDVKM.

The V gene is TRBV2, the J gene TRBJ2-5; no firm D call. The V gene's germline CDR1 is SNHLY and CDR2 FYNNEI. The CDR3 covers 12 residues. Deletions cut 3 bases from V and 0 bases from J, with 2 bases between. CDR3 sequence reads: CASSDNQETQYF. CDR3 DNA sequence: TGTGCCAGCAGTGACAACCAAGAGACCCAGTACTTC.

The chain has TRBV7-9 and TRBJ2-1, with TRBD1 matching 8 bases. J lost 0 bases, V lost 1 base, and 2 bases had no gene match. Germline V gene data show CDR1 as SEHNR and CDR2 as FQNEAQ (reference sequence). CDR3 length: 16 residues. The CDR3 spells CASSLEGTGSYNEQFF. The CDR3 region has the DNA TGTGCCAGCAGCTTAGAGGGGACAGGCTCCTACAATGAGCAGTTCTTC. Drawing the rest from reference TRBV7-9 and TRBJ2-1, the complete variable domain is DTGVSQNPRHKITKRGQNVTFRCDPISEHNRLYWYRQTLGQGPEFLTYFQNEAQLEKSRLLSDRFSAERPKGSFSTLEIQRTEQGDSAMYLCASSLEGTGSYNEQFFGPGTRLTVL.

V is TRBV5-1 and J is TRBJ1-1; a possible D gene is TRBD1 (6 bases). Trimming removed 7 bases from V and 0 bases from J, with 19 bases in between. Per germline, CDR1 SGHRS and CDR2 YFSETQ. The CDR3 is made up of 16 amino acids. DNA for the CDR3: TGCGCCAGCCAAAAAGGGGGGGGCGCGGTGAACACTGAAGCTTTCTTT. This encodes CASQKGGGAVNTEAFF.

This chain links TRBV4-2 with TRBJ2-1, with a weak D call TRBD2 (6 bases). The CDR3 sequence is 14 residues long. Trimming stripped 2 bases from V and 12 bases from J, with 17 bases between. Germline V gives CDR1 LGHNA, CDR2 YNFKEQ. The chain's CDR3 is CASSQTTSSGRQFF. The CDR3 nucleotides are TGTGCCAGCAGCCAAACTACCTCGTCCGGGAGGCAGTTCTTC.

J is TRBJ2-7 and V is TRBV27, with 7 bases identical to TRBD2. Unmatched junction bases numbered 13, after V lost 10 bases and J lost 7 bases. From germline, CDR1 is MNHEY and CDR2 SMNVEV (reference sequence). This CDR3 region has 13 residues. The CDR3 DNA sequence: TGTGCCACCACCGGGCTAGCGGAGGGGGAGCAGTACTTC. Protein product: CATTGLAEGEQYF.

As concerns this clone: In the same sample, other DNA sequences code for this CDR3. This chain joins TRBV5-1 and TRBJ2-3, with TRBD2 identical over 7 bases. J was trimmed by 0 bases and V by 0 bases; bases with no gene match: 4. The germline V gene encodes CDR1 SGHRS and CDR2 YFSETQ. The CDR3 runs to 16 residues. CDR3 amino acids: CASSLVTSVSTDTQYF. CDR3 nucleotide sequence: TGCGCCAGCAGCTTGGTCACTAGCGTTAGCACAGATACGCAGTATTTT.

This chain joins TRBV7-9 and TRBJ2-7, with 7 bases matching TRBD2. The J segment lost 4 bases and the V segment lost 7 bases, leaving 19 bases of the junction unmatched. This CDR3 is built from 17 residues. Germline V gives CDR1 SEHNR, CDR2 FQNEAQ (reference sequence). CDR3 in DNA: TGTGCCAGCACCAGATTCCAGAGGGAGGGGCGGGAATACGAGCAGTACTTC. Translated, it gives CASTRFQREGREYEQYF.

The chain combines TRBV2 with TRBJ2-7, with D possibly TRBD1 on 5 matching bases. V dropped 8 bases and J dropped 3 bases, with 8 bases sitting between them. CDR1 is SNHLY and CDR2 is FYNNEI in the germline V gene. This CDR3 spans 11 amino acids. This CDR3 is CASLGDYEQYF. The DNA of the CDR3 is TGTGCCAGCCTAGGGGACTACGAGCAGTACTTC.

The V gene is TRBV29-1, the J gene TRBJ2-3, with 7 bases that match TRBD2. Germline CDR1 SQVTM, CDR2 ANQGSEA. Unmatched junction bases numbered 8, after V lost 2 bases and J lost 3 bases. This CDR3 spans 15 amino acids. The CDR3 coding sequence is TGCAGCGTTGAACGGGCTAGCGGTGTAACAGATACGCAGTATTTT. Its translation is CSVERASGVTDTQYF.

The chain recombines TRBV5-8 with TRBJ1-4, with D possibly being TRBD1 (6 bases). Germline assignment: CDR1 SGHTS and CDR2 YDEGEE. The CDR3 spans 17 residues. V was clipped by 0 bases and J by 2 bases, with 14 bases between them. In DNA form, the CDR3 reads TGTGCCAGCAGCTTGGGAGTCAACAGGGCTACTAATGAAAAACTGTTTTTT. Translating gives CASSLGVNRATNEKLFF. Variable domain in full (rest from reference TRBV5-8 and TRBJ1-4): EAGVTQSPTHLIKTRGQQATLRCSPISGHTSVYWYQQALGLGLQFLLWYDEGEERNRGNFPPRFSGRQFPNYSSELNVNALELEDSALYLCASSLGVNRATNEKLFFGSGTQLSVL.

The chain is built from TRBV5-1 and TRBJ2-2, with 11 bases fitting TRBD2. V gave up 7 bases and J gave up 4 bases; unmatched junction bases: 18. The CDR3 sequence is 19 residues long. Germline assignment: CDR1 SGHRS and CDR2 YFSETQ. Written as DNA, the CDR3 is TGCGCCAGCCGGGAAACGGGACTAGCGGAGACTCGAGGCACCGGGGAGCTGTTTTTT. Encoded protein: CASRETGLAETRGTGELFF.

The genes are TRBV28 and TRBJ2-3; 9 bases are shared with TRBD1. The CDR3 sequence is 14 residues long. J was trimmed by 2 bases and V by 5 bases; bases with no gene match: 2. Germline loops: CDR1 MDHEN, CDR2 SYDVKM. The DNA of the CDR3 is TGTGCCAGCAGTCGGGACAGGGTCACAGATACGCAGTATTTT. This gives the protein CASSRDRVTDTQYF.

The chain employs TRBV28 and TRBJ1-5; D not resolved. This CDR3 comprises 14 residues. Germline V lookup: CDR1 MDHEN, CDR2 SYDVKM. The V end was cut by 6 bases, the J end by 1 base, with 10 bases between. The CDR3 spells CASSPSGSNQPQHF. CDR3 nucleotides: TGTGCCAGCAGCCCCTCCGGGAGCAATCAGCCCCAGCATTTT.

The chain carries TRBV6-1 and TRBJ2-5; TRBD2 matches at 14 bases. The CDR3 runs 16 residues. Losses at the gene ends were 3 bases for V and 2 bases for J; bases not matched to a gene: 2. The germline V gene encodes CDR1 MNHNS and CDR2 SASEGT. The CDR3: CASSDRLAGGQETQYF. CDR3 DNA sequence: TGTGCCAGCAGTGACAGACTAGCGGGAGGGCAAGAGACCCAGTACTTC.

The rearrangement joins TRBV5-1 to TRBJ1-2, with 11 bases fitting TRBD1. Germline-derived CDR1 and CDR2 are SGHRS and YFSETQ. V lost 8 bases and J lost 7; bases outside the gene matches: 7. This CDR3 region has 13 residues. This chain's CDR3 is CASFTGTGGGYTF. The DNA of the CDR3 is TGCGCCAGTTTTACCGGGACAGGGGGTGGCTACACCTTC.

The chain employs TRBV2 and TRBJ2-5; 10 nucleotides align to TRBD1. V was clipped by 3 bases and J by 5 bases; unmatched bases: 6. Germline V gene lookup returns CDR1 SNHLY and CDR2 FYNNEI. The CDR3 runs to 15 residues. CDR3 coding DNA: TGTGCCAGCAGTGATCGGACAGGGGGTTACGAGACCCAGTACTTC. This encodes CASSDRTGGYETQYF. The complete variable domain, with remaining parts taken from reference TRBV2 and TRBJ2-5, reads EPEVTQTPSHQVTQMGQEVILRCVPISNHLYFYWYRQILGQKVEFLVSFYNNEISEKSEIFDDQFSVERPDGSNFTLKIRSTKLEDSAMYFCASSDRTGGYETQYFGPGTRLLVL.

This clone occurred a few times. The V and J genes are TRBV7-9 and TRBJ1-2, with D unresolved. There are 13 residues in the CDR3. CDR1 SEHNR and CDR2 FQNEAQ come from the germline V gene (reference sequence). Trimming stripped 0 bases from V and 4 bases from J, with 6 bases between. CDR3 nucleotide sequence: TGTGCCAGCAGCTTAGCACAGCCCTATGGCTACACCTTC. It encodes CASSLAQPYGYTF. Full variable domain (outside the CDR3, taken from reference TRBV7-9 and TRBJ1-2): DTGVSQNPRHKITKRGQNVTFRCDPISEHNRLYWYRQTLGQGPEFLTYFQNEAQLEKSRLLSDRFSAERPKGSFSTLEIQRTEQGDSAMYLCASSLAQPYGYTFGSGTRLTVV.